What follows are 30 T cell receptor beta chains derived from one specimen sequenced in a study of early T cells in non-severe SARS-CoV-2 infection. One entry per CDR3 protein, called by TCRdb with MiXCR from the 5' RACE reads. Among around 25,000 distinct CDR3 sequences listed, about 2.9% were seen once. The sample comprised whole blood. All receptors come from an adult who was a healthcare worker with PCR-confirmed SARS-CoV-2 infection or an uninfected control (not recorded which).

This clonotype was observed many times. The chain is built from TRBV12-3 or TRBV12-4 and TRBJ2-1; a possible D gene is TRBD2 (6 bases). Trimming pared 5 bases from V and 11 bases from J, leaving 16 bases between. This CDR3 is built from 13 residues. The CDR3 coding sequence is TGTGCCAGCAGTAATCACGGTAGCGGTAAGCAGTTCTTC. Its protein product is CASSNHGSGKQFF.

This clonotype showed up many times. The V and J genes are TRBV19 and TRBJ1-2, with 7 bases that match TRBD1. V lost 5 bases, J lost 4 bases, and 7 bases stayed unmatched. Germline CDR1 is LNHDA and CDR2 is SQIVND (reference sequence). This CDR3 is built from 14 residues. The CDR3 DNA is TGTGCCAGTAGTCCTCGGACAGGATTCTATGGCTACACCTTC. It encodes CASSPRTGFYGYTF.

This clonotype was seen many times. This rearrangement joins TRBV12-3 or TRBV12-4 to TRBJ2-3; D not certain. This CDR3 has 14 amino acids. V was cut by 5 bases and J by 2 bases, with 11 bases left in between. In nucleotides, the CDR3 is TGTGCCAGCAGTACACACCGAAACACAGATACGCAGTATTTT. This gives the protein CASSTHRNTDTQYF.

This clonotype has ten or more counts. The chain uses TRBV7-9 and TRBJ1-1; 8 positions match TRBD1. Looked up from germline, CDR1 is SEHNR and CDR2 is FQNEAQ (reference sequence). The CDR3 contains 15 residues. Unmatched junction bases numbered 8, after V lost 3 bases and J lost 5 bases. CDR3 loop: CASSFRDRQRTEAFF. Written as DNA, the CDR3 is TGTGCCAGCAGCTTCCGGGACAGGCAACGAACTGAAGCTTTCTTT. Using reference TRBV7-9 and TRBJ1-1 for the parts outside the CDR3, the full variable domain is DTGVSQNPRHKITKRGQNVTFRCDPISEHNRLYWYRQTLGQGPEFLTYFQNEAQLEKSRLLSDRFSAERPKGSFSTLEIQRTEQGDSAMYLCASSFRDRQRTEAFFGQGTRLTVV.

This clonotype has a handful of counts. CDR3 sequence: CASSVVLGYGNQPQHF. CDR3 nucleotides: TGTGCCAGCAGTGTTGTTTTGGGCTACGGCAATCAGCCCCAGCATTTT. This chain links TRBV2 with TRBJ1-5; no reliable D call. The germline V gene encodes CDR1 SNHLY and CDR2 FYNNEI. The CDR3 is made up of 16 amino acids. The V and J ends lost 4 bases and 2 bases respectively, with 15 bases between them.

By share of the sample, this clonotype is medium-sized. V and J are TRBV27 and TRBJ2-7; possibly TRBD2 for D (5 bases). V lost 2 bases and J 0 bases, leaving 11 bases between the germline ends. Germline loops: CDR1 MNHEY, CDR2 SMNVEV (reference sequence). The CDR3 runs to 15 residues. The CDR3 region is CASSLVAGSSYEQYV. The CDR3 coding sequence is TGTGCCAGCAGTTTAGTCGCGGGCAGCTCCTACGAGCAGTACGTC.

Concerning this clonotype: A much larger clone is a single base away; this may be a read error. V is TRBV2 and J is TRBJ2-1, with TRBD2 matching over 12 bases. Germline values: CDR1 SNHLY, CDR2 FYNNEI. The CDR3 runs 17 residues. DNA of the CDR3: TGTGCCAGCAGTCCTCGACTAGCGGGGGACCACCCTCTCCCTCTAGTCTTC. This codes for CASSPRLAGDHPLPLVF.

This clonotype was detected many times. The genes are TRBV20-1 and TRBJ2-5; maybe TRBD2 (6 bases). This CDR3 comprises 15 residues. Trimming removed 0 bases at V and 2 bases at J, with 13 bases between. CDR1 is DFQATT, CDR2 SNEGSKA, per germline (reference sequence). CDR3 residues: CSARDPSSGQETQYF. Here the CDR3 DNA reads TGCAGTGCTAGAGATCCCAGTAGCGGACAAGAGACCCAGTACTTC.

This clonotype has more than one count but fewer than ten. This sequence joins TRBV27 and TRBJ1-4; a weak D match, TRBD1 (6 bases). The CDR3 loop spans 16 amino acids. The V gene lost 10 bases and the J gene lost 7 bases, with 25 bases spanning the gap. Germline CDR1 is MNHEY and CDR2 is SMNVEV (reference sequence). The chain's CDR3 is CATVKAGERAGEKLFF. The CDR3 nucleotides read TGTGCCACCGTGAAGGCAGGGGAGAGGGCCGGTGAAAAACTGTTTTTT.

Many counts were recorded for this clonotype. V and J are TRBV30 and TRBJ1-1; TRBD1 agrees at 8 bases. The trim removed 0 bases at V and 5 bases at J, leaving 5 bases unmatched. From germline, CDR1 is GTSNPN and CDR2 SVGIG (reference sequence). This CDR3 has 14 amino acids. The CDR3 is CAWSVPGGSTEAFF. DNA of the CDR3: TGTGCCTGGAGTGTACCAGGGGGCTCGACTGAAGCTTTCTTT.

The chain links TRBV7-2 to TRBJ2-5; unclear D gene. Germline V gene data show CDR1 as SGHTA and CDR2 as FQGNSA. Trimming took off 2 bases at V and 7 bases at J, with 11 bases between the two ends. CDR3 length equals 13 residues. The CDR3 loop reads CASSLSVPSTQYF. The CDR3 bases are TGTGCCAGCAGCTTATCGGTCCCATCGACCCAGTACTTC.

This clonotype was seen at least ten times. The chain carries TRBV30 and TRBJ1-3, with D tentatively TRBD1 (5 bases). Germline V gene data show CDR1 as GTSNPN and CDR2 as SVGIG (reference sequence). This CDR3 region has 14 residues. Between the trimmed V and J ends, which lost 1 base and 3 bases, there was a span of 10 bases. CDR3 region: CAWSADSFGNTIYF. The CDR3 DNA sequence: TGTGCCTGGAGTGCCGACAGTTTTGGAAACACCATATATTTT. The complete variable domain, with remaining parts taken from reference TRBV30 and TRBJ1-3, reads SQTIHQWPATLVQPVGSPLSLECTVEGTSNPNLYWYRQAAGRGLQLLFYSVGIGQISSEVPQNLSASRPQDRQFILSSKKLLLSDSGFYLCAWSADSFGNTIYFGEGSWLTVV.

This clonotype is judged medium-sized (0.01 to 0.1%). V and J are TRBV30 and TRBJ1-4; a weak D match, TRBD1 (5 bases). This CDR3 has 13 amino acids. The germline CDR1 and CDR2 sequences are GTSNPN and SVGIG (reference sequence). CDR3 amino acids: CAQQQGPNEKLFF. In DNA form, the CDR3 reads TGTGCTCAACAGCAGGGACCTAATGAAAAACTGTTTTTT.

This clonotype occurred many times. The gene calls are TRBV20-1 and TRBJ2-5; TRBD2 matches at 8 bases. Germline loops: CDR1 DFQATT, CDR2 SNEGSKA (reference sequence). The ends lost 0 bases at V and 1 base at J; junction bases unmatched: 7. The CDR3 runs 16 residues. The CDR3 nucleotides are TGCAGTGCTAGAGATCAAGAGCGGGGGTCCCAAGAGACCCAGTACTTC. Translation gives CSARDQERGSQETQYF.

This clonotype was counted ten times or more. The chain combines TRBV6-2 or TRBV6-3 with TRBJ2-6; a possible D gene is TRBD1 (5 bases). The ends were cut back, 6 bases at V and 4 bases at J, with 19 bases in the middle. The CDR3 loop spans 17 amino acids. Germline values: CDR1 MNHEY, CDR2 SVGEGT. CDR3 loop: CASSKNQGSEGANVLTF. Written as DNA, the CDR3 is TGTGCCAGCAGCAAAAACCAGGGCTCCGAGGGGGCCAACGTCCTGACTTTC.

This clonotype was found many times. V usage is TRBV7-2 and J usage is TRBJ2-5, with a tentative D call TRBD2 (6 bases). Trimming took 2 bases from V and 1 from J, leaving 14 bases between them. The CDR3 is 16 residues long. CDR1 and CDR2 (germline): SGHTA, FQGNSA. CDR3 sequence: CASSLNRLAPQETQYF. CDR3 bases: TGTGCCAGCAGCTTAAATAGGCTAGCGCCCCAAGAGACCCAGTACTTC.

This clonotype was counted ten times or more. This sequence joins TRBV7-8 and TRBJ2-5, with D unclear. V was clipped by 0 bases and J by 2 bases, with 7 bases between them. This CDR3 contains 14 residues. Germline CDR1 is SGHVS and CDR2 is FQNEAQ. CDR3 DNA: TGTGCCAGCAGCTTAGCGATGGGACAAGAGACCCAGTACTTC. Protein: CASSLAMGQETQYF.

The V call is TRBV14, the J call TRBJ2-2, with a tentative D call TRBD1 (5 bases). CDR3 length: 12 amino acids. Trimming pared 5 bases from V and 7 bases from J, leaving 8 bases between. Per the germline V gene, CDR1 is SGHDN and CDR2 is FVKESK. For the CDR3, the DNA is TGTGCCAGCAGCAGGACAATCGGGGAGCTGTTTTTT. Protein product: CASSRTIGELFF.

This clonotype was observed many times. The gene calls are TRBV9 and TRBJ2-2, with D unclear. This CDR3 is 13 amino acids long. Between the trimmed V and J ends, which lost 3 bases and 6 bases, there was a span of 9 bases. Looked up from germline, CDR1 is SGDLS and CDR2 is YYNGEE. The CDR3 sequence: CASSEGEAGELFF. The DNA for the CDR3 is TGTGCCAGCAGCGAGGGCGAGGCCGGGGAGCTGTTTTTT. The complete variable domain, with remaining parts taken from reference TRBV9 and TRBJ2-2, reads DSGVTQTPKHLITATGQRVTLRCSPRSGDLSVYWYQQSLDQGLQFLIQYYNGEERAKGNILERFSAQQFPDLHSELNLSSLELGDSALYFCASSEGEAGELFFGEGSRLTVL.

This clonotype has ten or more counts. The chain recombines TRBV19 with TRBJ1-4, with no clear D. This CDR3 has 13 residues. Germline V lookup: CDR1 LNHDA, CDR2 SQIVND (reference sequence). Trimming removed 2 bases at V and 0 bases at J, with 1 base between. CDR3 sequence (DNA): TGTGCCAGTAGTATAACAACTAATGAAAAACTGTTTTTT. As protein: CASSITTNEKLFF.

This clonotype was picked up many times. The chain uses TRBV5-1 and TRBJ1-1; D unresolved. Germline V gives CDR1 SGHRS, CDR2 YFSETQ. This CDR3 spans 12 amino acids. Trimming left V 4 bases short and J 1 base short, with 5 bases between. The CDR3 DNA is TGCGCCAGCAGCGGCGGGAACACTGAAGCTTTCTTT. Its protein is CASSGGNTEAFF.

This clonotype showed up many times. J is TRBJ2-7 and V is TRBV27; 12 positions match TRBD2. Germline CDR1 and CDR2: MNHEY and SMNVEV (reference sequence). The length of the CDR3 is 15 residues. The junction had 3 bases not matched to a gene; V was cut back by 6 bases and J by 0 bases. The CDR3 region has the DNA TGTGCCAGCAGGCTAGCGGGGGGGAACTCCTACGAGCAGTACGTC. This codes for CASRLAGGNSYEQYV.

This clonotype occurred many times. The chain carries TRBV10-3 and TRBJ2-3, with a weak D call TRBD2 (6 bases). The CDR3 spans 16 residues. The V gene's germline CDR1 is ENHRY and CDR2 SYGVKD. Trimming pared 0 bases from V and 1 base from J, leaving 11 bases between. CDR3: CAISESPGVGTDTQYF. CDR3 coding DNA: TGTGCCATCAGTGAGTCTCCGGGGGTAGGCACAGATACGCAGTATTTT.

In its sample, this clonotype was seen many times. This chain connects TRBV19 to TRBJ1-2; D is uncertain. V was cut by 4 bases and J by 7 bases, with 10 bases left in between. The CDR3 consists of 12 residues. Germline V lookup: CDR1 LNHDA, CDR2 SQIVND (reference sequence). The CDR3 bases are TGTGCCAGTAGTACGCGGTTAACTGGCTACACCTTC. Translation gives CASSTRLTGYTF.

This clonotype is labeled medium-sized (0.01 to 0.1%). The J gene is TRBJ2-5, the V gene TRBV29-1; either TRBD1 or TRBD2 may fit D (5 bases each). The CDR3 is made up of 13 amino acids. V was trimmed by 1 base and J by 2 bases, leaving 8 bases between them. From germline, CDR1 is SQVTM and CDR2 ANQGSEA. The CDR3 spells CSVEAWGQETQYF. CDR3 coding DNA: TGCAGCGTTGAAGCCTGGGGGCAAGAGACCCAGTACTTC. Full variable domain (rest looked up from reference TRBV29-1 and TRBJ2-5): SAVISQKPSRDICQRGTSLTIQCQVDSQVTMMFWYRQQPGQSLTLIATANQGSEATYESGFVIDKFPISRPNLTFSTLTVSNMSPEDSSIYLCSVEAWGQETQYFGPGTRLLVL.

The chain carries TRBV7-2 and TRBJ2-1; 11 bases are shared with TRBD2. The ends lost 5 bases at V and 10 bases at J; junction bases unmatched: 16. The CDR3 has 17 residues. CDR1 SGHTA and CDR2 FQGNSA come from the germline V gene. The CDR3 bases are TGTGCCAGCAGCCGGAATCTAGCGGGAGGCCACCGTGGGGAGCAGTTCTTC. It translates to CASSRNLAGGHRGEQFF.

This clonotype was seen repeatedly, ten times or more. The chain combines TRBV5-6 with TRBJ2-3; D is ambiguous. Germline CDR1 is SGHDT and CDR2 is YYEEEE. V was pared by 4 bases and J by 4 bases, with 10 bases between. The CDR3 runs to 13 residues. CDR3 nucleotides: TGTGCCAGCAGCCGACAAGTAGCAGATACGCAGTATTTT. Protein: CASSRQVADTQYF.

This clonotype has more than one count but fewer than ten. This chain uses TRBV12-3 or TRBV12-4 with TRBJ2-1; D is perhaps TRBD1 or TRBD2 (6 bases each). This CDR3 region has 12 residues. V lost 6 bases, J lost 9 bases, and 12 bases lay in between. This chain's CDR3 is CASSPGGGEQFF. The CDR3, as DNA: TGTGCCAGCAGCCCCGGGGGCGGTGAGCAGTTCTTC.

In its sample, this clonotype ranks as medium-sized. The chain combines TRBV14 with TRBJ1-1; D call uncertain. V lost 3 bases and J 0 bases, leaving 5 bases between the germline ends. The germline V gene has CDR1 SGHDN and CDR2 FVKESK. The CDR3 length is 13 residues. The CDR3 is CASSQTVNTEAFF. Written as DNA, the CDR3 is TGTGCCAGCAGCCAGACGGTGAACACTGAAGCTTTCTTT.

This clonotype appeared many times. The chain uses TRBV29-1 and TRBJ2-5, with unresolved D. Germline CDR1 and CDR2: SQVTM and ANQGSEA. V was trimmed by 7 bases and J by 2 bases, leaving 11 bases between them. This CDR3 is 12 amino acids long. The CDR3 protein is CSGRRLQETQYF. The CDR3 DNA sequence: TGCAGCGGCCGACGGCTGCAAGAGACCCAGTACTTC.